This T cell receptor beta chain was sequenced during a study of vaccination effects on CD4 cells after COVID-19. Overall study context: The median interval between the second dose and post-vaccine sampling was 72 days.

A note on this clone: The antigen remains undetermined.

Germline V lookup: CDR1 SGHTA, CDR2 FQGNSA. This CDR3 is 14 amino acids long. V lost 5 bases, J lost 9 bases, and 14 bases lay in between. Pools of viral peptides were used by the ViraFEST assay to expand antigen-specific CD4+ T cells ahead of sequencing. Subsequent to a culture period of approximately 11 days, CD4+ T cells were isolated. All participants had two doses of either the BNT162b2 or mRNA-1273 vaccine. Each vaccine recipient was nucleocapsid antibody negative and had no prior SARS-CoV-2 infection. IL-2 at around 9.8 IU/ml and peptides at 8.5 to 10 ug/ml were added to cultured PBMC, around 1.9 million per well. TCRdb keeps only in-frame clones here, not all; method: immunoSEQ multiplex PCR. The table lists tens of thousands of clones, around 80% of them singletons. Findings and caveats of the study: Within healthy vaccinees, only 1 of 255 vaccine-induced clones displayed cross-reactivity with common cold coronaviruses.

This receptor was identified in a human donor who received a COVID-19 vaccine. The chain links TRBV7-2 to TRBJ1-6; weak D call: TRBD1 (5 bases). Sequencing was performed on CD4+ T cells from PBMCs cultured with HCoV-229E spike peptides, taken after COVID-19 vaccination. CDR3 loop: CASSPLAGRSPLHF. The CDR3 DNA sequence: TGTGCCAGCAGCCCCCTGGCGGGGCGTTCACCCCTCCACTTT. The full variable domain, with the rest looked up from reference TRBV7-2 and TRBJ1-6, is GAGVSQSPSNKVTEKGKDVELRCDPISGHTALYWYRQSLGQGLEFLIYFQGNSAPDKSGLPSDRFSAERTGGSVSTLTIQRTQQEDSAVYLCASSPLAGRSPLHFGNGTRLTVT.